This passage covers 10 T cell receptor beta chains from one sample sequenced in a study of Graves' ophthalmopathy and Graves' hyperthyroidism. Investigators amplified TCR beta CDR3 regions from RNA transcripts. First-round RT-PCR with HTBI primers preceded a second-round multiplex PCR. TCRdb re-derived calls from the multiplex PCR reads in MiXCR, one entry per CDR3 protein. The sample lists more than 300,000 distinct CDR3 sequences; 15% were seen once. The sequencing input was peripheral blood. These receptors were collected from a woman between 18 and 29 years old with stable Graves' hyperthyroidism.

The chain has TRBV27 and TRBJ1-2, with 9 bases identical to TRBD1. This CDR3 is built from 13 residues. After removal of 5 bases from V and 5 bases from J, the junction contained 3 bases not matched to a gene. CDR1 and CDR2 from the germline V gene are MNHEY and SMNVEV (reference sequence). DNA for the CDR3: TGTGCCAGCAGTCGGGACAGGGAATATGGCTACACCTTC. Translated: CASSRDREYGYTF.

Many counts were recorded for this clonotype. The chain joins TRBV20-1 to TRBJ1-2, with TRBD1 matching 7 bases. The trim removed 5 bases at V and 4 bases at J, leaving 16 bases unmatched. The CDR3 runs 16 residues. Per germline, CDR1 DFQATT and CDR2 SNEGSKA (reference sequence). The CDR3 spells CSAQNTGTAVGYGYTF. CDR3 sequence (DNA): TGCAGTGCTCAAAATACCGGGACAGCGGTGGGCTATGGCTACACCTTC.

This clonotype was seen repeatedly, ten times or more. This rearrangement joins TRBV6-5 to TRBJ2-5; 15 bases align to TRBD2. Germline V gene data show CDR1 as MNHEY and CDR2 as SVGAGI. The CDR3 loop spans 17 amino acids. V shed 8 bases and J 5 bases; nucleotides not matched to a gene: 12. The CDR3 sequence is CASSPGTSGGRMETQYF. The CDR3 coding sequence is TGTGCCAGCTCGCCTGGGACTAGCGGGGGGAGGATGGAGACCCAGTACTTC.

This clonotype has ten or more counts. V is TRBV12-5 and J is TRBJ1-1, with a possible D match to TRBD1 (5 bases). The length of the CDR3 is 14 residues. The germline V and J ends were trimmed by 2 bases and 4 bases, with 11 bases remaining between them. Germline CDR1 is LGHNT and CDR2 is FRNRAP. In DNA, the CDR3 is TGTGCTAGTGGTTTGACCGCAGGGACCACTGAAGCTTTCTTT. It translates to CASGLTAGTTEAFF.

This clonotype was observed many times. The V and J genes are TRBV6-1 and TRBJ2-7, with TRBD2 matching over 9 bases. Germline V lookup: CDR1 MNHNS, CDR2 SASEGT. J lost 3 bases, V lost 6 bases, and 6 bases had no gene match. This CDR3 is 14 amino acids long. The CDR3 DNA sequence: TGTGCCAGCAGATCAGGGACTAGCAACTACGAGCAGTACTTC. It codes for CASRSGTSNYEQYF.

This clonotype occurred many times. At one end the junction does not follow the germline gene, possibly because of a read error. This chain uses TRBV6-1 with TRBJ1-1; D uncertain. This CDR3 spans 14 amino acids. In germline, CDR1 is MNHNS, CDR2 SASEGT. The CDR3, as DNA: TGTGCCAGCAGTGAAGACACTTCAAACACTGAAGCTTGCTTT. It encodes CASSEDTSNTEACF.

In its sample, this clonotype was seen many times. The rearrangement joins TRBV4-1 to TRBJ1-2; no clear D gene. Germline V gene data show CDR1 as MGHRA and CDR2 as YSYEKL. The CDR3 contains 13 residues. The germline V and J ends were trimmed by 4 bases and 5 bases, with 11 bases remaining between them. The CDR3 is CASSPLPGYGYTF. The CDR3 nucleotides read TGCGCCAGCAGCCCACTCCCTGGGTATGGCTACACCTTC.

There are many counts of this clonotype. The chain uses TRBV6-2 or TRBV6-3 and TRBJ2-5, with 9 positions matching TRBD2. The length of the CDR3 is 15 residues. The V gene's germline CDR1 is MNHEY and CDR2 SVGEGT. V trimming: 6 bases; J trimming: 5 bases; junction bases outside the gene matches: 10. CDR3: CASRKLAGRTETQYF. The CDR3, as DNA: TGTGCCAGCAGAAAACTAGCGGGTAGAACGGAGACCCAGTACTTC.

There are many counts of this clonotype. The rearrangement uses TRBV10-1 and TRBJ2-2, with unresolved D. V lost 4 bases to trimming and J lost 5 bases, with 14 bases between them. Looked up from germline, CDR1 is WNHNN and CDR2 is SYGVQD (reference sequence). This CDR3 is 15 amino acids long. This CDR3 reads CASSVGGPITGELFF. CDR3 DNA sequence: TGCGCCAGCAGTGTAGGCGGACCGATAACCGGGGAGCTGTTTTTT.

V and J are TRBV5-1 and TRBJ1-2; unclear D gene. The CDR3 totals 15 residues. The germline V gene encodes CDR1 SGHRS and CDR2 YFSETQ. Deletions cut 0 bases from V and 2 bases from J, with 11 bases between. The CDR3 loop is CASSLVFSQNYGYTF. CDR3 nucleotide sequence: TGCGCCAGCAGCTTGGTGTTCAGCCAAAACTATGGCTACACCTTC.